What follows are 27 T cell receptor beta chains derived from one specimen sequenced in a study of T cell responses to AZD1222 COVID-19 vaccine. Sequenced by immunoSEQ multiplex PCR; TCRdb stores in-frame clones only, minus some. The sample comprises 95,000 to 150,000 clones, around 84% of which are singletons, and 27% rests with the top ten. The sequences come from peripheral blood, collected 28 days after the second AZD1222 dose. The receptor set was obtained from an adult who received the AZD1222 COVID-19 vaccine.

The rearrangement links TRBV6-5 to TRBJ2-7; unclear D gene. Trimming left V 8 bases short and J 3 bases short, with 11 bases between. The CDR3 contains 12 residues. CDR1 is MNHEY, CDR2 SVGAGI, per germline. CDR3 in amino acids: CASGQENYEQYF. The CDR3 DNA is TGTGCCAGCGGGCAGGAAAACTACGAGCAGTACTTC.

The V call is TRBV11-2, the J call TRBJ2-7; 10 nucleotides agree with TRBD2. CDR1 and CDR2 (germline): SGHAT, FQNNGV. The J segment lost 0 bases and the V segment lost 3 bases, leaving 14 bases of the junction unmatched. The CDR3 is 19 residues long. The DNA of the CDR3 is TGTGCCAGCAGCTTCGTCTTCCTAGCGGGGGCCTTCTCCTCCTACGAGCAGTACTTC. It translates to CASSFVFLAGAFSSYEQYF.

The gene calls are TRBV6-5 and TRBJ1-5; a possible D gene is TRBD1 (6 bases). Germline CDR1 is MNHEY and CDR2 is SVGAGI. V was shortened by 6 bases and J by 5 bases, with 11 bases between the two germline ends. This CDR3 region has 13 residues. The CDR3 is CASRRTADQPQHF. CDR3 bases: TGTGCCAGCAGACGGACAGCCGATCAGCCCCAGCATTTT.

This chain joins TRBV28 and TRBJ1-4; TRBD1 agrees at 7 bases. There are 16 residues in the CDR3. CDR1 MDHEN and CDR2 SYDVKM come from the germline V gene. With 5 bases clipped from V and 3 bases from J, the junction kept 9 bases outside the gene matches. CDR3 residues: CASSQDRAAANEKLFF. In nucleotides, the CDR3 is TGTGCCAGCAGTCAAGACAGGGCCGCAGCTAATGAAAAACTGTTTTTT.

A single count supports this clone. The chain has TRBV6-5 and TRBJ1-6; D is unclear. The CDR3 spans 12 residues. The germline gives CDR1 MNHEY, CDR2 SVGAGI. Trimming took off 2 bases at V and 10 bases at J, with 6 bases between the two ends. The CDR3 DNA reads TGTGCCAGCAGTTACCCGGACTCACCCCTCCACTTT. Encoded protein: CASSYPDSPLHF.

J is TRBJ1-5 and V is TRBV10-3; maybe TRBD1 (5 bases). V lost 3 bases and J 0 bases, leaving 9 bases between the germline ends. Germline CDR1 reads ENHRY; CDR2 reads SYGVKD. The CDR3 is 15 amino acids. The CDR3 protein is CAISDPGYSNQPQHF. The CDR3 nucleotides read TGTGCCATCAGTGACCCAGGGTATAGCAATCAGCCCCAGCATTTT.

In DNA, the CDR3 is TGCGCCAGCAGCGCGATCACCGGGGAGCTGTTTTTT. As protein: CASSAITGELFF. This sequence joins TRBV5-1 and TRBJ2-2; D unresolved. V lost 4 bases and J lost 4, with 5 bases in between. Germline CDR1 reads SGHRS; CDR2 reads YFSETQ. This CDR3 is 12 amino acids long.

CDR3 nucleotide sequence: TGTGCCATCAGTGAGTCAGCAGGGGGAAGCACAGATACGCAGTATTTT. Its translation is CAISESAGGSTDTQYF. The chain has TRBV10-3 and TRBJ2-3; TRBD1 matches at 7 bases. The CDR3 contains 16 residues. The V gene's germline CDR1 is ENHRY and CDR2 SYGVKD. V trimming: 0 bases; J trimming: 0 bases; junction bases outside the gene matches: 3.

This clone was counted once. V and J are TRBV25-1 and TRBJ1-5, with a tentative D call TRBD1 (6 bases). Germline V gene lookup returns CDR1 MGHDK and CDR2 SYGVNS. V lost 3 bases, J lost 6 bases, and 12 bases lay in between. The CDR3 is 14 residues long. Written as DNA, the CDR3 is TGTGCCAGCAGTGACAACAGGGCTTCTCAGCCCCAGCATTTT. This codes for CASSDNRASQPQHF.

The chain employs TRBV21-1 and TRBJ2-7. TRBV21-1 is marked as a pseudogene. This CDR3 comprises 10 residues. Here the CDR3 reads CASSSYEQYF. Here the CDR3 DNA reads TGTGCCAGCAGCAGTTACGAGCAGTACTTC.

This chain connects TRBV4-1 to TRBJ1-5; a weak D match, TRBD1 (5 bases). V was clipped by 5 bases and J by 4 bases, with 15 bases between them. CDR3 length equals 15 residues. CDR1 and CDR2 (germline): MGHRA, YSYEKL. The CDR3 loop is CASSSDDRVNQPQHF. CDR3 nucleotide sequence: TGCGCCAGCAGCTCCGACGACAGAGTGAATCAGCCCCAGCATTTT.

The chain links TRBV4-3 to TRBJ2-6; D unclear. V was pared by 3 bases and J by 0 bases, with 12 bases between. CDR1 is LGHNA, CDR2 YSLEER, per germline. The CDR3 totals 17 residues. As DNA, the CDR3 is TGCGCCAGCAGCCATGGAGATGGGGACTCTGGGGCCAACGTCCTGACTTTC. It translates to CASSHGDGDSGANVLTF.

The chain links TRBV6-5 to TRBJ2-1; 8 bases match TRBD1. Germline CDR1 MNHEY, CDR2 SVGAGI. The V gene end was trimmed by 6 bases and the J gene end by 9 bases; junction bases not matched to a gene: 7. This CDR3 has 13 residues. The DNA of the CDR3 is TGTGCCAGCAGCGTCGACAGGGGCGGTGAGCAGTTCTTC. Translating gives CASSVDRGGEQFF.

This clone was observed a single time. The chain has TRBV7-6 and TRBJ1-2, with a possible D match to TRBD1 (6 bases). The V and J ends lost 4 bases and 4 bases respectively, with 10 bases between them. Germline assignment: CDR1 SGHVS and CDR2 FNYEAQ. The CDR3 runs to 13 residues. The CDR3 protein is CASSSARGYGYTF. The CDR3 nucleotides are TGTGCCAGCAGCTCTGCCAGGGGCTATGGCTACACCTTC.

This chain joins TRBV4-2 and TRBJ1-3, with a possible D match to TRBD1 (6 bases). CDR1 LGHNA and CDR2 YNFKEQ come from the germline V gene. Trimming took 3 bases from V and 0 from J, leaving 18 bases between them. CDR3 length: 18 amino acids. The chain's CDR3 is CASSQSYRAILSGNTIYF. CDR3 in DNA: TGTGCCAGCAGCCAGTCATACAGGGCGATACTCTCTGGAAACACCATATATTTT.

CDR3 sequence: CASSIGRLAGRNYNEQFF. In nucleotides, the CDR3 is TGTGCCAGTAGTATCGGTCGGCTAGCGGGTAGAAACTACAATGAGCAGTTCTTC. This chain links TRBV19 with TRBJ2-1, with TRBD2 matching over 8 bases. Germline values: CDR1 LNHDA, CDR2 SQIVND (reference sequence). V lost 3 bases, J lost 3 bases, and 13 bases stayed unmatched. The CDR3 length is 18 residues. Together with reference TRBV19 and TRBJ2-1, the CDR3 gives the full variable domain: DGGITQSPKYLFRKEGQNVTLSCEQNLNHDAMYWYRQDPGQGLRLIYYSQIVNDFQKGDIAEGYSVSREKKESFPLTVTSAQKNPTAFYLCASSIGRLAGRNYNEQFFGPGTRLTVL.

This chain connects TRBV5-1 to TRBJ2-7, with no clear D. This CDR3 contains 11 residues. The V gene's germline CDR1 is SGHRS and CDR2 YFSETQ. V lost 1 base, J lost 6 bases, and 5 bases lay in between. The CDR3 DNA sequence: TGCGCCAGCAGCTTGAAGGGCGAGCAGTACTTC. Its protein product is CASSLKGEQYF.

The chain couples TRBV7-9 to TRBJ1-2; D call uncertain. The germline V and J ends were trimmed by 8 bases and 6 bases, with 16 bases remaining between them. This CDR3 has 13 residues. Germline CDR1 reads SEHNR; CDR2 reads FQNEAQ (reference sequence). For the CDR3, the DNA is TGTGCCAGCTCCCCGTGGGCCGACAATGGCTACACCTTC. Its protein is CASSPWADNGYTF.

The chain combines TRBV18 with TRBJ2-7; 10 bases are shared with TRBD2. Trimming at V came to 3 bases and at J to 3 bases, leaving 11 bases not matched to a gene. The CDR3 has 17 amino acids. CDR1 and CDR2 from the germline V gene are KGHSH and LQKENI. The CDR3 bases are TGTGCCAGCTCACCCGCCCCCGTAGCGGGGGGCTTCTACGAGCAGTACTTC. Encoded protein: CASSPAPVAGGFYEQYF.

This clone was detected a few times. The rearrangement joins TRBV11-3 to TRBJ1-1, with TRBD1 identical over 7 bases. V was pared by 1 base and J by 8 bases, with 4 bases of the junction left unmatched. CDR1 and CDR2 (germline): SGHNT, YENEEA. This CDR3 contains 13 residues. CDR3 sequence (DNA): TGTGCCAGCAGCTTAGGGGGACAGCAGGAAGCTTTCTTT. It encodes CASSLGGQQEAFF.

The chain joins TRBV4-3 to TRBJ1-2; TRBD1 matches 10 bases. CDR3 size: 14 residues. V trimming: 5 bases; J trimming: 9 bases; junction bases outside the gene matches: 9. CDR1 LGHNA and CDR2 YSLEER come from the germline V gene. The CDR3: CASSAGTGAPRYTF. The DNA for the CDR3 is TGCGCCAGCAGCGCCGGGACAGGGGCGCCGCGCTACACCTTC.

The J gene is TRBJ2-4, the V gene TRBV7-2; unclear D gene. V lost 5 bases and J lost 0, with 8 bases in between. Germline CDR1 is SGHTA and CDR2 is FQGNSA. The CDR3 covers 14 residues. The CDR3 protein is CASSKHLAKNIQYF. As DNA, the CDR3 is TGTGCCAGCAGCAAACATCTAGCCAAAAACATTCAGTACTTC. Supplemented by reference TRBV7-2 and TRBJ2-4, the full variable domain reads GAGVSQSPSNKVTEKGKDVELRCDPISGHTALYWYRQSLGQGLEFLIYFQGNSAPDKSGLPSDRFSAERTGGSVSTLTIQRTQQEDSAVYLCASSKHLAKNIQYFGAGTRLSVL.

CDR3 sequence reads: CASSPTTGGQQPQHF. The CDR3 region has the DNA TGTGCCAGCTCACCCACGACAGGGGGTCAGCAGCCCCAGCATTTT. The chain combines TRBV18 with TRBJ1-5; 9 nucleotides agree with TRBD1. The CDR3 extends over 15 amino acids. Per germline, CDR1 KGHSH and CDR2 LQKENI. The J segment lost 7 bases and the V segment lost 3 bases, leaving 7 bases of the junction unmatched.

This clone occurred once. The DNA of the CDR3 is TGTGCCAGCAGCTCCCAGGGGCGCGAGCAGTACTTC. Its protein product is CASSSQGREQYF. V and J are TRBV7-2 and TRBJ2-7; a weak D match, TRBD1 (6 bases). This CDR3 spans 12 amino acids. Germline V CDR1 and CDR2: SGHTA, FQGNSA. V lost 4 bases and J lost 6, with 10 bases in between.

Note on this clone: Relative to the germline gene, one junction end is altered; a read error may explain this. The V gene is TRBV7-7, the J gene TRBJ2-3; 11 bases agree with TRBD2. This CDR3 is built from 16 residues. Germline CDR1 is SSHAT and CDR2 is FNYEAQ (reference sequence). CDR3 loop: CASSPRLAGSIDTQYF. For the CDR3, the DNA is TGTGCTAGCAGCCCCCGACTAGCGGGGAGTATAGATACGCAGTATTTT.

This sequence joins TRBV11-2 and TRBJ1-6; maybe TRBD1 (5 bases). Trimming took off 3 bases at V and 4 bases at J, with 10 bases between the two ends. The CDR3 spans 15 residues. From germline, CDR1 is SGHAT and CDR2 FQNNGV. The CDR3 sequence: CASSFWGPYNSPLHF. The CDR3, as DNA: TGTGCCAGCAGCTTCTGGGGACCTTATAATTCACCCCTCCACTTT.

This chain links TRBV5-1 with TRBJ1-2; D ambiguous. V dropped 1 base and J dropped 7 bases, with 11 bases sitting between them. The CDR3 has 13 residues. In germline, CDR1 is SGHRS, CDR2 YFSETQ. CDR3 sequence: CASSLMEAAGYTF. The CDR3 DNA follows: TGCGCCAGCAGCTTGATGGAGGCTGCTGGCTACACCTTC. Full variable domain (rest looked up from reference TRBV5-1 and TRBJ1-2): KAGVTQTPRYLIKTRGQQVTLSCSPISGHRSVSWYQQTPGQGLQFLFEYFSETQRNKGNFPGRFSGRQFSNSRSEMNVSTLELGDSALYLCASSLMEAAGYTFGSGTRLTVV.